This is a list of T cell receptor beta chains from one sample in a study of neurological immune-mediated disorders. A single record per CDR3 protein comes from TCRdb applying MiXCR to the 5' RACE reads. This table has about 81,000 distinct CDR3 sequences, about 4.5% appearing once. The sample comprised PBMCs. These receptors were collected from a woman in her sixties with multiple sclerosis. The CDR3 runs from the conserved cysteine through the conserved F or W. The D gene is left open where the match is weak. The size entry is marked missing in some rows and otherwise reads once, few, many or a size class.

many	TRBD1	TRBV7-2	TRBJ2-2	TGTGCCAGCAGCAGCTGGACAGGAGTCACCGGGGAGCTGTTTTTT	CASSSWTGVTGELFF
many	-	TRBV25-1	TRBJ2-3	TGTGCCAGCAGTGAATTGAGGGTCGCAGATACGCAGTATTTT	CASSELRVADTQYF
many	-	TRBV5-4	TRBJ1-2	TGTGCCAGCAGCCCTCGGACCAACGGCTACACCTTC	CASSPRTNGYTF
few	-	TRBV20-1	TRBJ2-1	TGCAGTGCTGGGGGCCTGGGGGTAACTAACAATGAGCAGTTCTTC	CSAGGLGVTNNEQFF
many	TRBD1	TRBV5-1	TRBJ1-2	TGCGCCAGCAGCTTGGTTCCGGGACAGGGTATTAATGGCTACACCTTC	CASSLVPGQGINGYTF
many	TRBD1	TRBV7-9	TRBJ2-1	TGTGCCAGCAGCTTGGTGGTGACAGGGGGCTCCTATGAGCAGTTCTTC	CASSLVVTGGSYEQFF
many	-	TRBV29-1	TRBJ2-7	TGCAGCGTTGAAGCCCCAGGTAGCCCCTACGAGCAGTACTTC	CSVEAPGSPYEQYF
many	-	TRBV12-3/TRBV12-4	TRBJ1-1	TGTGCCAGCAGTTCAGGGGTCACTGAAGCTTTCTTT	CASSSGVTEAFF
many	TRBD1	TRBV5-1	TRBJ2-7	TGCGCCAGCAGCTTGGGGGGACAGGCCACCCACTTC	CASSLGGQATHF
many	TRBD1	TRBV20-1	TRBJ1-1	TGCAGTGCTAGACAGGGGGCTGGTAGAACTGAAGCTTTCTTT	CSARQGAGRTEAFF
many	-	TRBV3-1	TRBJ1-6	TGTGCCAGCAGCCTCGATAGGGGGTATAATTCACCCCTCCACTTT	CASSLDRGYNSPLHF
many	-	TRBV29-1	TRBJ1-5	TGCAGCGCCGCGGATGGCAATCAGCCCCAGCATTTT	CSAADGNQPQHF
many	-	TRBV20-1	TRBJ1-4	TGCAGTGCGCGACTACCAGGGACGGGTGAAAAACTGTTTTTT	CSARLPGTGEKLFF
many	-	TRBV11-1	TRBJ2-2	TGTGCGACCTTGGAGAACACCGGGGAGCTGTTTTTT	CATLENTGELFF
many	TRBD2	TRBV12-3/TRBV12-4	TRBJ2-5	TGTGCCAGCAGTTCGGGACTAGCGGGAGTTAAAGAGACCCAGTACTTC	CASSSGLAGVKETQYF
many	TRBD1	TRBV18	TRBJ2-3	TGTGCCAGCGCCCGGGGGACAGGCCTGACAGATACGCAGTATTTT	CASARGTGLTDTQYF
many	TRBD1	TRBV7-2	TRBJ2-5	TGTGCCAGCAGCACCCGACAGGGCTCGGAGACCCAGTACTTC	CASSTRQGSETQYF
-	TRBD1	TRBV14	TRBJ1-1	TGTGCCAGCAGCCAACCTTGGGGACAGCTGAACACTGAAGCTTTCTTT	CASSQPWGQLNTEAFF
few	-	TRBV3-1	TRBJ2-2	TGTGCCAGCAGCCAAGATTGGGGGGCCGCTACTGGGGAGCTGTTTTTT	CASSQDWGAATGELFF
many	TRBD1	TRBV5-1	TRBJ2-7	TGCGCCAGCAGCTGGGGACAGGGGGCGGCCGAGCAGTACTTC	CASSWGQGAAEQYF
many	-	TRBV12-3/TRBV12-4	TRBJ1-2	TGTGCCAGCAGTCCCGATAGGAGCTATGGCTACACCTTC	CASSPDRSYGYTF
many	-	TRBV20-1	TRBJ2-7	TGCAGTGCTAGGCGAGACACCGAGCAGTACTTC	CSARRDTEQYF
many	-	TRBV4-2	TRBJ1-2	TGTGCCAGCAGCCAGTTAGTGGGGAACTATGGCTACACCTTC	CASSQLVGNYGYTF
many	TRBD2	TRBV7-9	TRBJ2-7	TGTGCCAGCAGCGTAGGACTAGCGGGAACCTACGAGCAGTACTTC	CASSVGLAGTYEQYF
many	TRBD2	TRBV5-1	TRBJ2-3	TGCGCCAGCAGCCTCCTAGCGGGGGGGACCACAGATACGCAGTATTTT	CASSLLAGGTTDTQYF
many	-	TRBV5-1	TRBJ1-5	TGCGCCAGCAGCCTCGGGGGCTGGAATCAGCCCCAGCATTTT	CASSLGGWNQPQHF
many	-	TRBV7-8	TRBJ2-7	TGTGCCAGCAGCCTAAGGGGACTGACCCGATCCTCCTACGAGCAGTACTTC	CASSLRGLTRSSYEQYF
many	TRBD1	TRBV20-1	TRBJ2-2	TGCAGTGCTAGAGATCTGTCTGCGACAGGGCTCACCGGGGAGCTGTTTTTT	CSARDLSATGLTGELFF
many	-	TRBV20-1	TRBJ2-7	TGCAGTGCTAGGCTGACAGCGCGGGAGCAGTACTTC	CSARLTAREQYF
many	TRBD1	TRBV5-1	TRBJ1-1	TGCGCCAGCAGCTCTACCGGGCAGGGGGTGGCGAACACTGAAGCTTTCTTT	CASSSTGQGVANTEAFF
many	-	TRBV12-3/TRBV12-4	TRBJ1-4	TGTGCCAGCACCCCCCCGGGGGCGGAAAAACTGTTTTTT	CASTPPGAEKLFF
few	-	TRBV18	TRBJ2-2	TGTGCCAGCTCACCGGCAGGGTCGACCGGGGAGCTGTTTTTT	CASSPAGSTGELFF
many	-	TRBV20-1	TRBJ1-2	TGCAGTGCTGTTCGACAGACCTATGGCTACACCTTC	CSAVRQTYGYTF
many	-	TRBV20-1	TRBJ1-1	TGCAGGGGCGCCAGGACTGCTATGAACACTGAAGCTTTCTTT	CRGARTAMNTEAFF
many	-	TRBV6-4	TRBJ2-3	TGTGCCAGCAGTGACTCTGACAGTTCGGGGAGCACAGATACGCAGTATTTT	CASSDSDSSGSTDTQYF
many	-	TRBV5-6	TRBJ2-5	TGTGCCAGCAGCTTGGACCTTCAAGAGACCCAGTACTTC	CASSLDLQETQYF
many	TRBD1	TRBV5-1	TRBJ1-4	TGCGCCAGCAGCTTACAGACAGGGACTAGATTTAATGAAGAAAAACTGTTTTTT	CASSLQTGTRFNEEKLFF
many	TRBD1	TRBV10-3	TRBJ2-7	TGTGCCATCAGTGAGGGACGGACAGGGTACACCTACGAGCAGTACTTC	CAISEGRTGYTYEQYF
many	TRBD1	TRBV27	TRBJ2-1	TGTGCCAGCAGTTCTGACAGGGGGTCCTACAATGAGCAGTTCTTC	CASSSDRGSYNEQFF
many	-	TRBV20-1	TRBJ2-1	TGCAGTGCTAGTGGACAGGGAGGGAAAAGTTCCTACAATGAGCAGTTCTTC	CSASGQGGKSSYNEQFF
many	-	TRBV20-1	TRBJ1-5	TGCAGTGCTAGGCCCGGCGGATCTCATAGCAATCAGCCCCAGCATTTT	CSARPGGSHSNQPQHF
many	-	TRBV7-2	TRBJ1-2	TGTGCCAGCAGCTCCCGTTCCCATGGCTACACCTTC	CASSSRSHGYTF
many	-	TRBV7-2	TRBJ2-7	TGTGCCAGCAGCTTCCTGGAACTAGGCACCTACGAGCAGTACTTC	CASSFLELGTYEQYF
-	-	TRBV27	TRBJ2-7	TGTGCCAGCAGTTTAGGACTCAACTCCTACGAGCAGTACTTC	CASSLGLNSYEQYF
many	-	TRBV12-3/TRBV12-4	TRBJ1-2	TGTGCCAGCAGCCACCCCGGGGCCGTCTATGGCTACACCTTC	CASSHPGAVYGYTF
many	TRBD2	TRBV4-1	TRBJ2-1	TGCGCCAGCACCCTCAGGGGGCTGGGACTAGCGCCGGCACGGTGGCACAATGAGCAGTTCTTC	CASTLRGLGLAPARWHNEQFF
many	-	TRBV20-1	TRBJ1-2	TGCAGTGCTAAACATGGTGGCAGCTATGGCTACACCTTC	CSAKHGGSYGYTF
many	TRBD1	TRBV5-6	TRBJ2-7	TGTGCCAGCAGCTTGGCTGACAGGGGTGGCTACGAGCAGTACTTC	CASSLADRGGYEQYF
many	-	TRBV4-2	TRBJ1-2	TGTGCCAGCAGCCAAGGGGGGGGAGGCTATGGCTACACCTTC	CASSQGGGGYGYTF
many	-	TRBV12-3/TRBV12-4	TRBJ1-3	TGTGCCAGCAGCATGGTCGACACCATATATTTT	CASSMVDTIYF
many	TRBD1	TRBV29-1	TRBJ2-7	TGCAGCGTCGGACAGGGGATCGTGGGCGAGCAGTACTTC	CSVGQGIVGEQYF
-	TRBD2	TRBV11-2	TRBJ2-5	TGTGCCAGCAGCTTGGAGCGGGGGTGGGAGACCCAGTACTTC	CASSLERGWETQYF
many	-	TRBV12-3/TRBV12-4	TRBJ1-1	TGTGCCAGCAGCCTCAATCCCGGCTCGAACACTGAAGCTTTCTTT	CASSLNPGSNTEAFF
many	TRBD1	TRBV28	TRBJ2-3	TGTGCCAGCAGTCCGGGACAGGGAGGAGATACGCAGTATTTT	CASSPGQGGDTQYF
many	-	TRBV12-3/TRBV12-4	TRBJ1-1	TGTGCCAGCAGTTTACAGGCAATGAACACTGAAGCTTTCTTT	CASSLQAMNTEAFF
few	-	TRBV7-2	TRBJ2-3	TGTGCCAGCAGCCCCGGCAACAGTTTTAGGAATACGCAGTATTTT	CASSPGNSFRNTQYF
many	-	TRBV3-1	TRBJ2-7	TGTGCCAGCAGCCTGGCAGGGCTGAAACGGGGGGAGCAGTACTTC	CASSLAGLKRGEQYF
many	TRBD1	TRBV28	TRBJ2-4	TGTGCCAGCAGAACGGGACAGGGGGCAAACATTCAGTACTTC	CASRTGQGANIQYF
many	TRBD1	TRBV7-7	TRBJ2-7	TGTGCCAGCAGCCGAGTACAGGGGATTAAGCAGTACTTC	CASSRVQGIKQYF
many	-	TRBV20-1	TRBJ1-5	TGCAGTGCTATCCGGGGGATTAGCAATCAGCCCCAGCATTTT	CSAIRGISNQPQHF